This T cell receptor beta chain was documented in a study of cytomegalovirus exposure and HLA in healthy donors. Overall study findings and caveats: As a later analysis showed, several of the most significant clusters appeared to be linked to common viral pathogens. A missense DCLRE1C variant was associated with V- and J-gene trimming of TCR beta chains in a later analysis, and an independent cohort replicated the association. Earlier findings revealed that most TCR beta V segments proved productive either about 87% or about 30% of the time.

CDR1 is SGHDN, CDR2 FVKESK, per germline. This CDR3 has 15 amino acids. After removal of 1 base from V and 5 bases from J, the junction contained 7 bases not matched to a gene. As concerns this clone: Its antigen is currently unknown.

13 Jbeta primers and 60 Vbeta primers were used for the PCR. Clones were read by immunoSEQ multiplex PCR, and TCRdb kept only the in-frame ones, dropping some. The repertoire includes roughly 140,000 clones, approximately 80% of them detected once, and 6.2% sits in the top ten. Source material: PBMCs. The receptor was derived from a woman between 40 and 50 years old in good health and CMV-seropositive. The rearrangement links TRBV14 to TRBJ2-5, with TRBD1 matching over 7 bases. The CDR3 bases are TGTGCCAGCAGCCAAGGAGGGGGCCGGTGGGAGACCCAGTACTTC. Its translation: CASSQGGGRWETQYF.